The 24 T cell receptor beta chains below were found in one sample sequenced in a study of cytomegalovirus exposure and HLA in healthy donors. Data came from immunoSEQ multiplex PCR; TCRdb stores just in-frame clones and leaves some out. The sample shows fewer than 250,000 clones, approximately 80% of them seen only once. Sequenced sample: PBMCs. The receptor source for this set is a woman aged 25 to 39 in good health and CMV-seropositive.

The chain has TRBV2 and TRBJ2-7; the match to TRBD2 covers 14 bases. Per the germline V gene, CDR1 is SNHLY and CDR2 is FYNNEI. The junction had 6 bases not matched to a gene; V was cut back by 6 bases and J by 5 bases. There are 15 residues in the CDR3. DNA of the CDR3: TGTGCCAGCAGAATGGGGACTAGCGGGAGTCACGAGCAGTACTTC. Translated, it gives CASRMGTSGSHEQYF.

The chain is built from TRBV5-4 and TRBJ2-1; 10 bases align to TRBD2. CDR1 SGHNT and CDR2 YYREEE come from the germline V gene (reference sequence). CDR3 size: 18 residues. Trimming took 1 base from V and 2 from J; bases not matched to a gene: 9. The CDR3, as DNA: TGTGCCAGCAGCTTGACTAGCGGGACACCCCACACCTACAATGAGCAGTTCTTC. Amino acid sequence: CASSLTSGTPHTYNEQFF.

The gene calls are TRBV7-2 and TRBJ2-1; 10 bases match TRBD1. Germline V lookup: CDR1 SGHTA, CDR2 FQGNSA. The trim removed 5 bases at V and 4 bases at J, leaving 8 bases unmatched. CDR3 size: 16 residues. The DNA for the CDR3 is TGTGCCAGCAGCCCGCGGACAGGGGGACAATACAATGAGCAGTTCTTC. As protein: CASSPRTGGQYNEQFF.

This sequence joins TRBV2 and TRBJ2-1, with 16 bases aligning to TRBD2. V lost 3 bases, J lost 8 bases, and 4 bases stayed unmatched. The CDR3 totals 16 residues. Per germline, CDR1 SNHLY and CDR2 FYNNEI. CDR3 amino acids: CASSDQGLAGGYEQFF. The CDR3 DNA reads as TGTGCCAGCAGTGATCAGGGACTAGCGGGAGGGTATGAGCAGTTCTTC.

The rearrangement uses TRBV6-1 and TRBJ1-3; unclear D gene. Between the trimmed V and J ends, which lost 11 bases and 4 bases, there was a span of 15 bases. This CDR3 contains 13 residues. Germline CDR1 and CDR2: MNHNS and SASEGT. The CDR3 DNA is TGTGCCGCCAGTAAGGTCGCCGGAAACACCATATATTTT. This codes for CAASKVAGNTIYF.

This clone is a singleton in its sample. The rearrangement joins TRBV27 to TRBJ1-1, with D possibly TRBD1 on 5 matching bases. CDR3 length: 14 residues. V lost 8 bases and J lost 0, with 13 bases in between. Germline values: CDR1 MNHEY, CDR2 SMNVEV (reference sequence). CDR3 in DNA: TGTGCCAGCCGGGACCGTAAAATGAACACTGAAGCTTTCTTT. Translation: CASRDRKMNTEAFF.

The chain has TRBV4-1 and TRBJ2-5, with D maybe TRBD2 (5 bases). V was clipped by 3 bases and J by 4 bases, with 12 bases between them. From germline, CDR1 is MGHRA and CDR2 YSYEKL. The CDR3 is 14 residues long. CDR3 sequence: CASSQSIRGETQYF. The CDR3 DNA follows: TGCGCCAGCAGCCAGTCTATTCGGGGAGAGACCCAGTACTTC.

In DNA form, the CDR3 reads TGTGCCAGCAGTTTAAATAGCGGGAGGGGCTACGAGCAGTACTTC. Translation: CASSLNSGRGYEQYF. The chain has TRBV28 and TRBJ2-7, with TRBD2 identical over 11 bases. Germline V CDR1 and CDR2: MDHEN, SYDVKM. The V gene end was trimmed by 2 bases and the J gene end by 3 bases; junction bases not matched to a gene: 3. This CDR3 has 15 residues.

V is TRBV5-1 and J is TRBJ2-1; 7 bases align to TRBD1. J lost 2 bases, V lost 0 bases, and 2 bases had no gene match. The CDR3 has 15 amino acids. Germline lookup yields CDR1 SGHRS and CDR2 YFSETQ. In DNA form, the CDR3 reads TGCGCCAGCAGCTTGGCAGGGGGTGCCTACAATGAGCAGTTCTTC. It is translated as CASSLAGGAYNEQFF.

V gene TRBV18 combines with J gene TRBJ2-5; the D call may be TRBD1 or TRBD2 (5 bases each). The CDR3 runs to 14 residues. Germline V lookup: CDR1 KGHSH, CDR2 LQKENI. The ends were cut back, 0 bases at V and 5 bases at J, with 10 bases in the middle. Here the CDR3 DNA reads TGTGCCAGCTCACCACCCACCAGGGAGGAGACCCAGTACTTC. Amino acids: CASSPPTREETQYF. Combining the CDR3 with reference TRBV18 and TRBJ2-5 gives the whole variable domain NAGVMQNPRHLVRRRGQEARLRCSPMKGHSHVYWYRQLPEEGLKFMVYLQKENIIDESGMPKERFSAEFPKEGPSILRIQQVVRGDSAAYFCASSPPTREETQYFGPGTRLLVL.

This clone has a single count. The chain links TRBV13 to TRBJ2-2; weak D call: TRBD2 (6 bases). The CDR3 spans 18 residues. Germline CDR1 and CDR2: PRHDT and FYEKMQ (reference sequence). V dropped 5 bases and J dropped 3 bases, with 22 bases sitting between them. CDR3 residues: CASSPNGRREKDTGELFF. CDR3 bases: TGTGCCAGCAGCCCAAATGGAAGACGGGAGAAAGACACCGGGGAGCTGTTTTTT.

V is TRBV6-5 and J is TRBJ1-1; unclear D gene. V lost 6 bases and J lost 5, with 16 bases in between. Germline CDR1 MNHEY, CDR2 SVGAGI. The CDR3 consists of 14 residues. The CDR3 here is CASRADHTRTEAFF. The CDR3 region has the DNA TGTGCCAGCAGAGCCGACCATACGAGGACTGAAGCTTTCTTT.

The V call is TRBV4-1, the J call TRBJ1-2; no reliable D call. Trimming shortened V by 1 base and J by 4 bases, and 4 bases separated the two germline ends. There are 12 residues in the CDR3. The germline gives CDR1 MGHRA, CDR2 YSYEKL. The DNA for the CDR3 is TGCGCCAGCAGCCAAGCCCGCTATGGCTACACCTTC. Residues: CASSQARYGYTF.

This clone has more than one count but fewer than ten. The gene calls are TRBV19 and TRBJ2-7; 8 bases are shared with TRBD2. J gave up 5 bases and V 2 bases, and 2 bases lay outside the gene matches. Per germline, CDR1 LNHDA and CDR2 SQIVND (reference sequence). The CDR3 extends over 13 amino acids. CDR3 DNA sequence: TGTGCCAGTAGTATAACTAGCGGAAACGAGCAGTACTTC. Protein: CASSITSGNEQYF.

This chain connects TRBV30 to TRBJ1-1; possibly TRBD1 for D (5 bases). Germline V gene sequence: CDR1 GTSNPN, CDR2 SVGIG (reference sequence). Trimming removed 5 bases at V and 1 base at J, with 20 bases between. The CDR3 covers 16 residues. CDR3 DNA sequence: TGTGCCTGGGTGCCACGGGGGGGGAGGAGGAACACTGAAGCTTTCTTT. Protein product: CAWVPRGGRRNTEAFF.

The CDR3 DNA is TGTGCCAGCATTACCGGGAACTACAATGAGCAGTTCTTC. Translation: CASITGNYNEQFF. This chain uses TRBV28 with TRBJ2-1; the D gene is possibly TRBD2 (5 bases). The CDR3 is 13 amino acids. V lost 7 bases and J lost 3, with 10 bases in between. Germline V CDR1 and CDR2: MDHEN, SYDVKM.

The V and J genes are TRBV20-1 and TRBJ1-1; D is uncertain. CDR1 and CDR2 (germline): DFQATT, SNEGSKA (reference sequence). Trimming took 1 base from V and 8 from J, leaving 5 bases between them. The CDR3 length is 10 residues. The DNA of the CDR3 is TGCAGTGCTAGAGGGCCCGAAGCTTTCTTT. This encodes CSARGPEAFF.

The rearrangement joins TRBV10-3 to TRBJ2-2, with D perhaps matching TRBD1 or TRBD2 (6 bases each). Germline values: CDR1 ENHRY, CDR2 SYGVKD. The CDR3 runs 16 residues. With 6 bases removed from V and 6 bases from J, the gap between germline ends came to 20 bases. CDR3 nucleotide sequence: TGTGCCATCAGGGGAGGAGCAGGGGCCGGGGCCGGGGAGCTGTTTTTT. Translated, it gives CAIRGGAGAGAGELFF.

This chain joins TRBV11-2 and TRBJ2-1, with D uncertain. The CDR3 totals 15 residues. The V and J ends lost 2 bases and 0 bases respectively, with 8 bases between them. CDR1 is SGHAT and CDR2 is FQNNGV in the germline V gene. DNA of the CDR3: TGTGCCAGCAGCTTATCAAGGAGCTCCTACAATGAGCAGTTCTTC. The encoded protein is CASSLSRSSYNEQFF.

The chain has TRBV9 and TRBJ1-5; D gene unclear. CDR1 and CDR2 (germline): SGDLS, YYNGEE. Trimming took off 0 bases at V and 3 bases at J, with 10 bases between the two ends. This CDR3 is 15 amino acids long. CDR3 region: CASSVGGGVNQPQHF. The CDR3 nucleotides are TGTGCCAGCAGCGTAGGCGGCGGCGTCAATCAGCCCCAGCATTTT.

The rearrangement links TRBV27 to TRBJ2-3; 9 bases agree with TRBD2. V dropped 7 bases and J dropped 2; count of bases not matched to a gene: 13. This CDR3 region has 17 residues. The germline gives CDR1 MNHEY, CDR2 SMNVEV (reference sequence). The CDR3 region has the DNA TGTGCCAGCACTCCATTACGGCGGGAGGGGTACACAGATACGCAGTATTTT. Amino acids: CASTPLRREGYTDTQYF.

This CDR3 reads CASSTTSGKSYEQYF. Here the CDR3 DNA reads TGTGCCAGCAGCACGACTAGCGGAAAGTCCTACGAGCAGTACTTC. The genes are TRBV7-2 and TRBJ2-7; 9 bases agree with TRBD2. Looked up from germline, CDR1 is SGHTA and CDR2 is FQGNSA. This CDR3 spans 15 amino acids. V lost 5 bases and J lost 1; bases outside the gene matches: 6.

The CDR3 reads CASSFGAYNEQFF. CDR3 nucleotides: TGTGCCAGCAGCTTCGGCGCCTACAATGAGCAGTTCTTC. This chain links TRBV5-4 with TRBJ2-1; D not certain. The CDR3 spans 13 residues. Germline CDR1 reads SGHNT; CDR2 reads YYREEE (reference sequence). V was clipped by 2 bases and J by 2 bases, with 5 bases between them.

Only a few counts were recorded for this clone. This chain connects TRBV28 to TRBJ1-5, with 9 positions matching TRBD1. J gave up 0 bases and V 4 bases, and 13 bases lay outside the gene matches. Germline CDR1 is MDHEN and CDR2 is SYDVKM. There are 19 residues in the CDR3. The CDR3 sequence is CASSSGTGPLGSSNQPQHF. CDR3 coding DNA: TGTGCCAGCAGTTCTGGGACAGGGCCCTTGGGGAGTAGCAATCAGCCCCAGCATTTT.